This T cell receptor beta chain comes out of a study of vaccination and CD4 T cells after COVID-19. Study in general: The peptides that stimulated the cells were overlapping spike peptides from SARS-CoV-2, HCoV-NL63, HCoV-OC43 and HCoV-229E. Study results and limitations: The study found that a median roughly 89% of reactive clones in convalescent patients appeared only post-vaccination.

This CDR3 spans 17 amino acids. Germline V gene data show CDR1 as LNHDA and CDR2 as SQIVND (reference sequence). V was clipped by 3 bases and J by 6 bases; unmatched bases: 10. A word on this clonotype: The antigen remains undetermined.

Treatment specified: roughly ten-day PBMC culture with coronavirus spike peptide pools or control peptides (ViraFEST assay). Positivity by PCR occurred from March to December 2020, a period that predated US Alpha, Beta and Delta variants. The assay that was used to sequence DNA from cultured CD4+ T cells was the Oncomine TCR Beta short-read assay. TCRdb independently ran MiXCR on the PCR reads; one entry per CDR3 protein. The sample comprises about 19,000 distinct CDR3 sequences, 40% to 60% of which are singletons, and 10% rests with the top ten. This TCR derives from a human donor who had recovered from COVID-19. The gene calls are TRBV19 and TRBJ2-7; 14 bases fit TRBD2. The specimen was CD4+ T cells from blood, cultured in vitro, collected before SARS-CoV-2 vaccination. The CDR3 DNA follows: TGTGCCAGTAGTATGGGGACTAGCGGGAGTTATGGTGGCGAGCAGTACTTC. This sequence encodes CASSMGTSGSYGGEQYF. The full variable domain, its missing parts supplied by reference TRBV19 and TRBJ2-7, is DGGITQSPKYLFRKEGQNVTLSCEQNLNHDAMYWYRQDPGQGLRLIYYSQIVNDFQKGDIAEGYSVSREKKESFPLTVTSAQKNPTAFYLCASSMGTSGSYGGEQYFGPGTRLTVT.